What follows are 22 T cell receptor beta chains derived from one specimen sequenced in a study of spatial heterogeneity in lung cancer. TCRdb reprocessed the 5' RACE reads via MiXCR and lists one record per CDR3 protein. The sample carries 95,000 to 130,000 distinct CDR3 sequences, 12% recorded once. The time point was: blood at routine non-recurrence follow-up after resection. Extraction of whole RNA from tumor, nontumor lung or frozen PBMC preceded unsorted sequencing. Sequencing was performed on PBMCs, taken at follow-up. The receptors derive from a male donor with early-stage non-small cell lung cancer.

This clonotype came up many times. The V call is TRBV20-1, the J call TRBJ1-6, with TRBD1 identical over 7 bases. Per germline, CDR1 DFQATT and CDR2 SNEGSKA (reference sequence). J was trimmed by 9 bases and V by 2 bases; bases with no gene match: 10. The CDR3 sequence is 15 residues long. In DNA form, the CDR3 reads TGCAGTGCTAGAAGGTGGGGACAGACGGGTTCACCCCTCCACTTT. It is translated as CSARRWGQTGSPLHF.

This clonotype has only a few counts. The CDR3 here is CASRTQGAGYGYTF. CDR3 coding DNA: TGTGCCAGCAGAACACAGGGGGCCGGATATGGCTACACCTTC. This chain uses TRBV7-9 with TRBJ1-2, with 9 bases lining up with TRBD1. Per the germline V gene, CDR1 is SEHNR and CDR2 is FQNEAQ (reference sequence). V dropped 6 bases and J dropped 5; count of bases not matched to a gene: 7. This CDR3 is built from 14 residues.

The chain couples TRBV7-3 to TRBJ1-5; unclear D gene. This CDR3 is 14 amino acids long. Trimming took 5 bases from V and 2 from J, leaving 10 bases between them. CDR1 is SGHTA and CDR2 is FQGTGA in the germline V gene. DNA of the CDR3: TGTGCCAGCAGCCCAGGTCTCGGCAATCAGCCCCAGCATTTT. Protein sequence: CASSPGLGNQPQHF.

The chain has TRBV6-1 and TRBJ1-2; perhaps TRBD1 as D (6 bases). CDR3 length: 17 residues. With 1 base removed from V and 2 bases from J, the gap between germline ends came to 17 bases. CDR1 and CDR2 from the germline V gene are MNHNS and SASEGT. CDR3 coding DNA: TGTGCCAGCAGTGAAGTCGCAGGGGCAAAGGGAAACTATGGCTACACCTTC. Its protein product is CASSEVAGAKGNYGYTF.

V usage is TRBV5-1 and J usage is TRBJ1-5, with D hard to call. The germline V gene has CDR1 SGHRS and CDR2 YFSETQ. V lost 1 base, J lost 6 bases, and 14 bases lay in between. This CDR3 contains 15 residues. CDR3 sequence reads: CASSLKGSTGQPQHF. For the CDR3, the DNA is TGCGCCAGCAGCTTGAAGGGATCTACGGGTCAGCCCCAGCATTTT.

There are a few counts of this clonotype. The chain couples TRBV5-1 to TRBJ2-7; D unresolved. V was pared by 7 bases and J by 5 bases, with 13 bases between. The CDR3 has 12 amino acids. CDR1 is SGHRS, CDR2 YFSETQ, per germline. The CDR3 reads CASGETFNEQYF. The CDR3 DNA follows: TGCGCCAGCGGGGAAACATTCAACGAGCAGTACTTC.

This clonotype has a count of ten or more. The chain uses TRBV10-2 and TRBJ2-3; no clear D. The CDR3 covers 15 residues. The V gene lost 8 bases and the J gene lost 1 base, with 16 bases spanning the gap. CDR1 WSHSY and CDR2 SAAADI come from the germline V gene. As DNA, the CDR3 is TGCGCCAGCTCCGTGGTAGCCGGCGGCACAGATACGCAGTATTTT. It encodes CASSVVAGGTDTQYF.

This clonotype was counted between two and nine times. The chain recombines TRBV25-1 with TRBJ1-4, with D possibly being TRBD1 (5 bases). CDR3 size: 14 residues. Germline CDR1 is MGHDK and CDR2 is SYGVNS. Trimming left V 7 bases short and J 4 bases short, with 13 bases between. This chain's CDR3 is CASTRGEGNEKLFF. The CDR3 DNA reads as TGTGCCAGCACCCGAGGGGAGGGTAATGAAAAACTGTTTTTT.

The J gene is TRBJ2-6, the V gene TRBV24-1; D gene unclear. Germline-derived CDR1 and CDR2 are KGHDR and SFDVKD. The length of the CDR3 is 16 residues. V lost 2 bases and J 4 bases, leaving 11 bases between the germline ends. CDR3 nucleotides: TGTGCCACCAGTGATTCATGGGCGCCCGGGGCCAACGTCCTGACTTTC. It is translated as CATSDSWAPGANVLTF.

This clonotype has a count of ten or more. CDR3 sequence reads: CSPMDRANEQFF. The CDR3 DNA sequence: TGCAGCCCAATGGACAGGGCGAATGAGCAGTTCTTC. The rearrangement uses TRBV29-1 and TRBJ2-1, with TRBD1 matching over 8 bases. With 8 bases clipped from V and 7 bases from J, the junction kept 7 bases outside the gene matches. Germline CDR1 is SQVTM and CDR2 is ANQGSEA. The CDR3 runs to 12 residues.

The CDR3 reads CASSLRIGSAETQYF. DNA for the CDR3: TGTGCCAGCAGCTTGAGGATTGGATCCGCGGAGACCCAGTACTTC. The rearrangement uses TRBV5-6 and TRBJ2-5; D gene uncertain. The CDR3 contains 15 residues. Per germline, CDR1 SGHDT and CDR2 YYEEEE. V lost 1 base, J lost 5 bases, and 15 bases lay in between.

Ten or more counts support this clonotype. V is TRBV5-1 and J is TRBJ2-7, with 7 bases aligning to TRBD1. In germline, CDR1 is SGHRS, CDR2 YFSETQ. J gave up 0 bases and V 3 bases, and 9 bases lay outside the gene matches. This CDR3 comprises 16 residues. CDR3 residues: CASSWGTVSSSYEQYF. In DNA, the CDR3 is TGCGCCAGCAGCTGGGGGACAGTTTCGAGCTCCTACGAGCAGTACTTC.

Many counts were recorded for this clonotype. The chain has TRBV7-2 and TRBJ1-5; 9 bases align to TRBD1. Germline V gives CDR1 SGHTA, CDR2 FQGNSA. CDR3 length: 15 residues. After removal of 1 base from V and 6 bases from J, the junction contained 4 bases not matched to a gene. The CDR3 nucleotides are TGTGCCAGCAGCTTAGTGGGGACAGGGTTTCAGCCCCAGCATTTT. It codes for CASSLVGTGFQPQHF.

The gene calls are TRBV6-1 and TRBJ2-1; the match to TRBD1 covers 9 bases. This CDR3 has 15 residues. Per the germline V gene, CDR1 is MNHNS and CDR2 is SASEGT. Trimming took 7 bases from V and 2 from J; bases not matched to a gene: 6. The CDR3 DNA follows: TGTGCCAGCACTTCGGACAGGGGCCCCTACAATGAGCAGTTCTTC. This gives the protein CASTSDRGPYNEQFF.

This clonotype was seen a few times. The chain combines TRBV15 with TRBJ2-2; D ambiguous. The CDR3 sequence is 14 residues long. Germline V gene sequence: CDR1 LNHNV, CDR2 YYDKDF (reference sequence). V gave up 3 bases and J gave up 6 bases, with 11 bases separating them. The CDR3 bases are TGTGCCACCAGCAGCCGACATTACTCCGGGGAGCTGTTTTTT. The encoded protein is CATSSRHYSGELFF.

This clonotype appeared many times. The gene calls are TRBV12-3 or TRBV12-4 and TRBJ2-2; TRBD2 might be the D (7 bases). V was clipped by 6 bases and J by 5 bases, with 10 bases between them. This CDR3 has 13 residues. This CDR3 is CASRQGGTGELFF. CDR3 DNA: TGTGCCAGCAGACAGGGAGGGACCGGGGAGCTGTTTTTT.

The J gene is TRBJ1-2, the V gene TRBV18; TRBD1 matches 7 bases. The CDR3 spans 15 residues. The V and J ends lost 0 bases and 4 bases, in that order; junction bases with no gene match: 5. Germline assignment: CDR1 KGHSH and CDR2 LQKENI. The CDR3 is CASSPPNRGSYGYTF. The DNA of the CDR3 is TGTGCCAGCTCACCACCAAACAGGGGATCCTATGGCTACACCTTC. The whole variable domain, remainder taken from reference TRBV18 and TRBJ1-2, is NAGVMQNPRHLVRRRGQEARLRCSPMKGHSHVYWYRQLPEEGLKFMVYLQKENIIDESGMPKERFSAEFPKEGPSILRIQQVVRGDSAAYFCASSPPNRGSYGYTFGSGTRLTVV.

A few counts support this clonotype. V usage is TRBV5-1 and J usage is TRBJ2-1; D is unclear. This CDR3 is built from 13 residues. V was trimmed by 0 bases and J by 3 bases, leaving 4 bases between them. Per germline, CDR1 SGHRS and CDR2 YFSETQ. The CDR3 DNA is TGCGCCAGCAGCTTGGCGGACTACAATGAGCAGTTCTTC. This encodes CASSLADYNEQFF.

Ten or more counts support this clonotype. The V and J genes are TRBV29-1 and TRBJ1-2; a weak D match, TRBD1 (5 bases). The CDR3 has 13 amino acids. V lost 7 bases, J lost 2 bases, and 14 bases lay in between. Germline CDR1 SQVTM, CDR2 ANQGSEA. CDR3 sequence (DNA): TGCAGCGCAACAGGTTCGAGGAACTATGGCTACACCTTC. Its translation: CSATGSRNYGYTF. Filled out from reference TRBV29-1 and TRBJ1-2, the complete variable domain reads SAVISQKPSRDICQRGTSLTIQCQVDSQVTMMFWYRQQPGQSLTLIATANQGSEATYESGFVIDKFPISRPNLTFSTLTVSNMSPEDSSIYLCSATGSRNYGYTFGSGTRLTVV.

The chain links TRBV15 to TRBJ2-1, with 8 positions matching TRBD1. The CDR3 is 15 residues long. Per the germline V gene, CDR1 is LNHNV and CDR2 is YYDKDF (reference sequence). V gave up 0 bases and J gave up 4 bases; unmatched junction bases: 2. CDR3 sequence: CATSREGTGYNEQFF. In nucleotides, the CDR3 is TGTGCCACCAGCAGAGAAGGGACAGGTTACAATGAGCAGTTCTTC.

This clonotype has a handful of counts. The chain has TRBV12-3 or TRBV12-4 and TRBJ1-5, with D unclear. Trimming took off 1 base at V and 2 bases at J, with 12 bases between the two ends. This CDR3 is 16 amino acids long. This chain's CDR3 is CASSLVHSPGNQPQHF. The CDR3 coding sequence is TGTGCCAGCAGTTTAGTCCACAGCCCGGGCAATCAGCCCCAGCATTTT.

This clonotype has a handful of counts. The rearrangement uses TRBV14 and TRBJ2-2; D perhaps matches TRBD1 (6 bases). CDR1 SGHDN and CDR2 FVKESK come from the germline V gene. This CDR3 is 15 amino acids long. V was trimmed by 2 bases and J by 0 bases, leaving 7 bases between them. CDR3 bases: TGTGCCAGCAGCCAAACAGGGTCGAACACCGGGGAGCTGTTTTTT. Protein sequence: CASSQTGSNTGELFF.